A selection of T cell receptor beta chains follows, all from one sample in a study of blood T cell repertoires in COVID-19. Method: immunoSEQ multiplex PCR; TCRdb's copy keeps in-frame clones and lacks some. Of 310,000 or so clones in the sample, roughly 86% were seen once. Sample: peripheral blood. These receptors were taken from a woman aged 50 to 60 with acute or convalescent COVID-19. Both conserved end residues are part of each CDR3. D genes are given only for firm matches. Rows may omit the clone size; those that give it use once, few, many or a size class.

TRBJ2-3,.,TRBV2,TRBD2,TGTGCCAGCACTTCGACTAGCGGGGTTGACACAGATACGCAGTATTTT,CASTSTSGVDTDTQYF
TRBJ2-5,.,TRBV5-4,.,TGTGCCAGCAGCTCACAGAACAGGGTCTGGCAAGAGACCCAGTACTTC,CASSSQNRVWQETQYF
TRBJ2-7,.,TRBV5-4,TRBD1,TGTGCCAGCAGCTCCCGGGACAGGGGGTACGAGCAGTACTTC,CASSSRDRGYEQYF
TRBJ2-7,.,TRBV28,TRBD1,TGTGCCAGCAGGGCCGGGACAGGGGGCACCGAGCAGTACTTC,CASRAGTGGTEQYF
TRBJ2-2,.,TRBV5-1,.,TGCGCCAGCAGCTTGAGCGGGACAGGAGCCGGGGAGCTGTTTTTT,CASSLSGTGAGELFF
TRBJ1-4,.,TRBV18,.,TGTGCCAGCTCACCAAATACGGGGACTAATGAAAAACTGTTTTTT,CASSPNTGTNEKLFF
TRBJ1-1,.,TRBV9,.,TGTGCCAGCAGCCCCCTTAACTCGTTGAACACTGAAGCTTTCTTT,CASSPLNSLNTEAFF
TRBJ1-5,.,TRBV19,TRBD1,TGTGCCAGTAGTTTATGGACAGGCGGCAGCAATCAGCCCCAGCATTTT,CASSLWTGGSNQPQHF
TRBJ1-1,.,TRBV11-3,.,TGTGCCAGCAGCTTGACGGGGGGCCGAGAAGCTTTCTTT,CASSLTGGREAFF
TRBJ1-1,.,TRBV7-3,.,TGTGCCAGCAGCTTAGTCCCGAGGGCTGAAGCTTTCTTT,CASSLVPRAEAFF
TRBJ2-1,.,TRBV29-1,.,TGCAGCGTAACTAGCCCCAATGAGCAGTTCTTC,CSVTSPNEQFF
TRBJ2-4,.,TRBV4-2,TRBD1,TGTGCCAGCAGCCGTGGACAGGACCTAGCCAAAAACATTCAGTACTTC,CASSRGQDLAKNIQYF
TRBJ1-4,.,TRBV2,.,TGTGCCAGCGAACCCGGGGGGGCCATGGAACTGTTTTTT,CASEPGGAMELFF
TRBJ1-4,.,TRBV27,.,TGTGCCAGCAGCCGCGCCCCGAGGGAAAAACTGTTTTTT,CASSRAPREKLFF
TRBJ2-7,.,TRBV11-3,.,TGTGCCAGCAGCAAAGGGAGAAGCTACGAGCAGTACTTC,CASSKGRSYEQYF
TRBJ2-1,once,TRBV19,.,TGTGCCACCTGTGAAGAGAACTACAATGAGCAGTTCTTC,CATCEENYNEQFF
TRBJ2-3,few,TRBV6-2/TRBV6-3,.,TGTGCCAGCAGTTACATCACGGGACTTGCAGATACGCAGTATTTT,CASSYITGLADTQYF
TRBJ2-7,.,TRBV7-2,.,TGTGCCAGCAGTTGGACTACTACCTACGAGCAGTACTTC,CASSWTTTYEQYF
TRBJ2-5,.,TRBV5-1,.,TGCGCCAGCAGCTTGAGTGGTGTGGGGCGGGAGACCCAGTACTTC,CASSLSGVGRETQYF
TRBJ1-5,.,TRBV2,.,TGTGCCAGCAGGAACGAGTATCAGCCCCAGCATTTT,CASRNEYQPQHF
TRBJ2-5,.,TRBV28,TRBD1,TGTGCCAGCAGTACAGGGGGGGAGACCCAGTACTTC,CASSTGGETQYF
TRBJ1-2,.,TRBV28,.,TGTGCCAGCAGTTTATCACGGACTCCCTATGGCTACACCTTC,CASSLSRTPYGYTF
TRBJ1-4,.,TRBV6-2/TRBV6-3,.,TGTGCCAGCAGTTACCGGGGGACCCCGGGCGGAAAACTGTTTTTT,CASSYRGTPGGKLFF
TRBJ2-7,.,TRBV13,TRBD1,TGTGCCAGCAGCTCCCGGGACAGGGGGAATGCGGACGAGCAGTACTTC,CASSSRDRGNADEQYF
TRBJ2-3,.,TRBV19,.,TGTGCCAGTACGTCGAGTCCCTCGTCAGATACGCAGTATTTT,CASTSSPSSDTQYF
TRBJ2-7,.,TRBV15,.,TGTGCCACCAGCAAAGCGCCACCCAACTCCTACGAGCAGTACTTC,CATSKAPPNSYEQYF
TRBJ2-2,once,TRBV11-3,.,TGTGCCAGCAGCAAAGGGCAGGGGTCAGACACCGGGGAGCTGTTTTTT,CASSKGQGSDTGELFF
TRBJ1-4,.,TRBV18,TRBD1,TGTGCCAGCTCACCGGACCCACAGGGGGGAAGTGAAAAACTGTTTTTT,CASSPDPQGGSEKLFF
TRBJ2-7,.,TRBV18,.,TGTGCCAGCTCGAACCAGGCAGGCCGTATCGAGCAGTACTTC,CASSNQAGRIEQYF
TRBJ2-7,.,TRBV27,.,TGTGCCAGCAGGTCGTCTGGGCCCTACGAGCAGTACTTC,CASRSSGPYEQYF
TRBJ2-4,.,TRBV27,.,TGTGCCAGCAGTTTCCGGGTGGATGCGGGCATTCAGTACTTC,CASSFRVDAGIQYF